This T cell receptor beta chain was obtained from a study of cytomegalovirus exposure and HLA in healthy donors. General study results and limits: It was only CMV serostatus that was available as immune exposure information. Earlier analysis looked at TCR beta V segments, and most were productive about 87% or about 30% of the time.

The CDR3 runs to 15 residues. Germline assignment: CDR1 SGHNT and CDR2 YENEEA. The V and J ends lost 3 bases and 3 bases, in that order; junction bases with no gene match: 7. Comments on this clone: The antigen is not known.

The primer mix had 60 Vbeta and 13 Jbeta primers. Method: immunoSEQ multiplex PCR; TCRdb's copy keeps in-frame clones and lacks some. The sample yields around 300,000 clones, 84% seen once. What was sequenced was PBMCs. The chain employs TRBV11-3 and TRBJ2-7, with TRBD2 matching over 8 bases. The source of this sequence is a woman between 40 and 50 years old in good health and CMV-seropositive. CDR3 DNA sequence: TGTGCCAGCAGCTTTTCGGGAGGGAGGGACTACGAGCAGTACTTC. It specifies CASSFSGGRDYEQYF.